This TCR beta chain originates from a study of T cell responses to AZD1222 COVID-19 vaccine (dated by TCRdb to about 2021). In terms of the full investigation: A total of around 240 trial participants underwent TCR sequencing, of whom 200 to 220 had received two doses of AZD1222 and roughly 26 had received two doses of the MenACWY control vaccine. Trial participants were enrolled by age into subgroups of 18-55, 56-69 and 70-plus years, and 148, 28 and 57 TCR-sequenced participants, respectively, were included in these subgroups. Study-level results and caveats: Vaccine-associated CD4 TCRs spanned the whole spike protein, with dominant responses in regions 160-218 and 743-854. Participants were mostly white British, with more females than males. The authors suggested clonal diversity may have been underestimated. Conclusions about previously exposed vaccinees are limited, since just five to seven AZD1222 recipients were seropositive for SARS-CoV-2 at baseline. After two AZD1222 doses, spike-specific TCR breadth and depth were significantly higher than at day 0 and than in MenACWY recipients. In the small 56-69-year group, the increase in depth fell short of significance, most likely because of low power. No day 14 peak-response samples were available, so repertoires were characterized only after the peak T cell response. Nearly half of unique spike-specific TCRs reportedly recognized epitopes outside regions mutated in the B.1.351 and B.1.1.7 variants.

Turning to this clone: Its target antigen remains unknown. The record has no base qualities; no much larger clone is one base away.

The CDR3 regions of human TCRbeta chains were subjected to immunosequencing. Processing in the source paper ran as follows. TCRs in the repertoires were compared against a reference library of SARS-CoV-2-specific TCRs that had been generated with the MIRA antigen-specificity platform. Breadth meant the fraction of unique TCRs that were SARS-CoV-2-associated, whereas depth meant the fraction of total T cells that were SARS-CoV-2-associated. Each spike-specific TCR was assigned to its reactive spike region and to a CD4 or CD8 class using the MIRA data. Log10-transformed breadth and depth values were compared by one-way ANOVA with Sidak's multiple comparisons tests. TCRdb took over this immuneACCESS table, retaining in-frame rearrangements with V and J assigned. Such tables are incomplete; in checked studies, under half of the missing clones stem from an unresolved V gene, and the remainder is unexplained. The DNA gave D and trimming, while V, J and clone size come from that table. The sample profile shows 60,000 to 100,000 clones; under 95% of them were found once. About 7.1% of the sample comes from the top ten.

The time point label, as the study defines it: baseline before first vaccination. Explained via the paper, the treatment or condition label denotes: meningococcal conjugate vaccine given as trial control. Samples from vaccinated people were obtained from the UK trials COV001 and COV002, which included a single-blind randomized controlled phase 2/3 trial of AZD1222 (ChAdOx1 nCoV-19) in healthy adults. For TCRbeta chain sequencing, PBMC samples from trial participants were taken at day 0 and at day 28 after the second dose. Taken from cysteine to phenylalanine, the CDR3 has 14 residues. Only the CDR3 region is kept as DNA, spanning 42 bases read in frame from base 1. Reading the germline V gene gives CDR1 SNHLY and CDR2 FYNNEI. V is shortened by 7 bases, J by 3 bases, and the region joining them spans 14 bases.

The chain was built from TRBV2 and TRBJ2-3, and TRBD2 may be the D gene, going by 5 matching bases. The input for sequencing was peripheral blood, taken on day 0 of MenACWY control vaccination. The TCR comes from an adult in good health. The CDR3 corresponds to CASKSPGGTDTQYF. The nucleotide sequence is given as TGTGCCAGCAAGTCGCCCGGAGGTACAGATACGCAGTATTTT.